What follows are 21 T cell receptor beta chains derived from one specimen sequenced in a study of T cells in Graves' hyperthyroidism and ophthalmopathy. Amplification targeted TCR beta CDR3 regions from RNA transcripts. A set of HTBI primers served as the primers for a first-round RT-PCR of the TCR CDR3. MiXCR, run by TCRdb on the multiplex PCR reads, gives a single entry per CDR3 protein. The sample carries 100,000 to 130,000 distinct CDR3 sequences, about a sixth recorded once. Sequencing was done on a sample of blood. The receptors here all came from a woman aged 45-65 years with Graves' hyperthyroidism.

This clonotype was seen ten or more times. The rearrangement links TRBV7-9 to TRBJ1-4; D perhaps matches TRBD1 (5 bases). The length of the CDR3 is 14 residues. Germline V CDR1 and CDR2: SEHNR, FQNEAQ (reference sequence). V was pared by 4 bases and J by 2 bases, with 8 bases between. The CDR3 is CASSSRGTNEKLFF. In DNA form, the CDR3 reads TGTGCCAGCAGCTCACGGGGGACTAATGAAAAACTGTTTTTT.

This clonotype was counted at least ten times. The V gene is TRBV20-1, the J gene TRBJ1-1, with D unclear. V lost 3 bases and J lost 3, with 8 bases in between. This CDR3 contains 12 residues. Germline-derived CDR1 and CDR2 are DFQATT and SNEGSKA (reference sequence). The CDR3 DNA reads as TGCAGTGCTAGTCATACGGACACTGAAGCTTTCTTT. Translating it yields CSASHTDTEAFF.

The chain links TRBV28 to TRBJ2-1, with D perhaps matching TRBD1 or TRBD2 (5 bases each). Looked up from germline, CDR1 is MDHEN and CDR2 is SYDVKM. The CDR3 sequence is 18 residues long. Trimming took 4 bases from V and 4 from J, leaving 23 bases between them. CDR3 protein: CASSSPAFDSRGYNEQFF. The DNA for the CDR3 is TGTGCCAGCAGTTCCCCAGCCTTTGACAGTCGCGGGTACAATGAGCAGTTCTTC. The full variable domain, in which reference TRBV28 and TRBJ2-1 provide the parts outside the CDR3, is DVKVTQSSRYLVKRTGEKVFLECVQDMDHENMFWYRQDPGLGLRLIYFSYDVKMKEKGDIPEGYSVSREKKERFSLILESASTNQTSMYLCASSSPAFDSRGYNEQFFGPGTRLTVL.

CDR3 sequence reads: CASQLAGALEQFF. The CDR3 coding sequence is TGTGCCAGTCAACTAGCGGGAGCTTTAGAGCAGTTCTTC. The rearrangement links TRBV19 to TRBJ2-1; 11 bases are a match to TRBD2. CDR1 is LNHDA, CDR2 SQIVND, per germline (reference sequence). There are 13 residues in the CDR3. With V trimmed by 8 bases and J by 10 bases, 7 bases remained unmatched.

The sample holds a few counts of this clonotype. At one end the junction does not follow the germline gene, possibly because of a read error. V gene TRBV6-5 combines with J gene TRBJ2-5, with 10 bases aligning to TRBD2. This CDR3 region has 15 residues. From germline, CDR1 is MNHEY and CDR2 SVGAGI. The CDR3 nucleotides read TGTGCCAGCAGTGACTCGAGCGGGAGGGTGGAGACCCAGTACTTC. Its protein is CASSDSSGRVETQYF.

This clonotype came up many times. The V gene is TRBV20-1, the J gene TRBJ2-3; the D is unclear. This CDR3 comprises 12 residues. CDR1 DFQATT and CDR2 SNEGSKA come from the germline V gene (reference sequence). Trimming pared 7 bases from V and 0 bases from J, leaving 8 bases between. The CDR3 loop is CSVPYSTDTQYF. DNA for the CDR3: TGCAGTGTCCCTTATAGCACAGATACGCAGTATTTT.

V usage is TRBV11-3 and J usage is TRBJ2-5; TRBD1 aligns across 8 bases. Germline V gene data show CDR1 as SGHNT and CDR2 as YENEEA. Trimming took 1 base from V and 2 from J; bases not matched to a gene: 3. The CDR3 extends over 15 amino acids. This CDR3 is CASSLGTGRQETQYF. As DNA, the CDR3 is TGTGCCAGCAGCTTAGGGACAGGGCGGCAAGAGACCCAGTACTTC.

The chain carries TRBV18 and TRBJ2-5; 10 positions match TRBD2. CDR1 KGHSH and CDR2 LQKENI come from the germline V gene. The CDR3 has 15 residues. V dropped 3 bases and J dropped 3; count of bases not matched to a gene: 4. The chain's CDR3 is CASSPRLAGEETQYF. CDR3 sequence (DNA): TGTGCCAGCTCACCTCGGCTAGCGGGAGAAGAGACCCAGTACTTC.

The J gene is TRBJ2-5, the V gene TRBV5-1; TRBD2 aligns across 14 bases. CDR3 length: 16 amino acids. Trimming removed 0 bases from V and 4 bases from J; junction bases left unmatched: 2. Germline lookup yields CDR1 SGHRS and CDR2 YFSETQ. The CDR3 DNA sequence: TGCGCCAGCAGCTTGGGACTAGCGGGAGGGCGAGAGACCCAGTACTTC. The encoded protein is CASSLGLAGGRETQYF. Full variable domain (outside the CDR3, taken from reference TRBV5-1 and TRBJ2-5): KAGVTQTPRYLIKTRGQQVTLSCSPISGHRSVSWYQQTPGQGLQFLFEYFSETQRNKGNFPGRFSGRQFSNSRSEMNVSTLELGDSALYLCASSLGLAGGRETQYFGPGTRLLVL.

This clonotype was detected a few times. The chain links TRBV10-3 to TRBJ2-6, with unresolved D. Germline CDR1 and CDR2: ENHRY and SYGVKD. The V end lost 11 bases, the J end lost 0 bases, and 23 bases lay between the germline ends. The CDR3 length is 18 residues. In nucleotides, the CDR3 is TGTGCCGCCTCCGATATCTGGGTAGGGAACTCTGGGGCCAACGTCCTGACTTTC. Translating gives CAASDIWVGNSGANVLTF.

In nucleotides, the CDR3 is TGTGCCAGCGGGGGATTCGGGACTAGCGGGGGAAATGAGCAGTTCTTC. Protein sequence: CASGGFGTSGGNEQFF. The chain combines TRBV6-1 with TRBJ2-1, with TRBD2 matching 14 bases. Germline loops: CDR1 MNHNS, CDR2 SASEGT. After removal of 8 bases from V and 7 bases from J, the junction contained 10 bases not matched to a gene. The CDR3 covers 16 residues.

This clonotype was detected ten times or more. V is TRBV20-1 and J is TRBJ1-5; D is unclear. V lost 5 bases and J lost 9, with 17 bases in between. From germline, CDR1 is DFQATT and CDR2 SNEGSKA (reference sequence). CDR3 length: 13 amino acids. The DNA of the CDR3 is TGCAGTGCTCCCTCATCCCTAGGGCTGCCCCAGCATTTT. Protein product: CSAPSSLGLPQHF.

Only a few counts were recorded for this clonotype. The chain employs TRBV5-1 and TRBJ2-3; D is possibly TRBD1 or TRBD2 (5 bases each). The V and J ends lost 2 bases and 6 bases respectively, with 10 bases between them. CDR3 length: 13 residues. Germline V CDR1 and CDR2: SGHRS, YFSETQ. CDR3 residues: CASSFGDGDTQYF. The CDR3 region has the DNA TGCGCCAGCAGCTTTGGGGACGGGGATACGCAGTATTTT.

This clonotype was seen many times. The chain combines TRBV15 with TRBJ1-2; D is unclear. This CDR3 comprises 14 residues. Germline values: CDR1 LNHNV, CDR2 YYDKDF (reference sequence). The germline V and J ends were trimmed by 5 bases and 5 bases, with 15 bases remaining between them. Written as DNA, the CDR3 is TGTGCCACCAGCGCAGATGGTGGCGGTTATGGCTACACCTTC. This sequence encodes CATSADGGGYGYTF.

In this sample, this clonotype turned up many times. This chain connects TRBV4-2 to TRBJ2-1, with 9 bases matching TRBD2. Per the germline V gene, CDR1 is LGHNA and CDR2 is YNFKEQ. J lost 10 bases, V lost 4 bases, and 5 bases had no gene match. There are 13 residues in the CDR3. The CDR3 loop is CASSLGLATEQFF. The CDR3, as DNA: TGTGCCAGCAGCCTCGGACTAGCGACCGAGCAGTTCTTC.

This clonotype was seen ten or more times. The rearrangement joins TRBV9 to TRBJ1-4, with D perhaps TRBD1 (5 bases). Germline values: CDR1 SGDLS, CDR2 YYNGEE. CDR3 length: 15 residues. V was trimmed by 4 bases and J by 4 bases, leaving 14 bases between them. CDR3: CASSSDLGVNEKLFF. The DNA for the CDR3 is TGTGCCAGCAGCAGCGATTTGGGGGTTAATGAAAAACTGTTTTTT.

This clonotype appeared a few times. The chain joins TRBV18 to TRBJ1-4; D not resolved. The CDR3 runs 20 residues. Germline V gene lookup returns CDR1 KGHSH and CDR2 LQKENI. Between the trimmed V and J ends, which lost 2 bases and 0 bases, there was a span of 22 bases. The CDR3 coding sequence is TGTGCCAGCTCACCATCGGAAGCCCTAGCCTATAGTGCAACTAATGAAAAACTGTTTTTT. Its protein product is CASSPSEALAYSATNEKLFF.

The CDR3 spells CASSFRQNTGELFF. The CDR3 nucleotides are TGTGCCAGCAGTTTCAGACAAAACACCGGGGAGCTGTTTTTT. The chain combines TRBV12-3 or TRBV12-4 with TRBJ2-2; no reliable D call. The CDR3 spans 14 residues. V was pared by 3 bases and J by 2 bases, with 7 bases between.

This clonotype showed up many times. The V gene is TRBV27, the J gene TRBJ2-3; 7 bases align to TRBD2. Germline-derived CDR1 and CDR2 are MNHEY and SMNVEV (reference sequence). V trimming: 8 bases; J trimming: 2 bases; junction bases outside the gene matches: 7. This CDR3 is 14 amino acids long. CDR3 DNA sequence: TGTGCCAGCCCTCAGGAGCGGGACACAGATACGCAGTATTTT. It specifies CASPQERDTDTQYF.

CDR3 coding DNA: TGTGCCAGCAGCGTTGGTCCAGGGACGGGTAATGAAAAACTGTTTTTT. It specifies CASSVGPGTGNEKLFF. V usage is TRBV7-2 and J usage is TRBJ1-4; perhaps TRBD1 as D (5 bases). The CDR3 spans 16 residues. The V gene lost 5 bases and the J gene lost 4 bases, with 17 bases spanning the gap. Germline CDR1 is SGHTA and CDR2 is FQGNSA.

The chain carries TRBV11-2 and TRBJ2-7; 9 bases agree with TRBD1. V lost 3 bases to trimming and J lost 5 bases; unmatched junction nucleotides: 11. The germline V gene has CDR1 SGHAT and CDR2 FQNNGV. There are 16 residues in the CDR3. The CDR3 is CASSLKGTGFLDEQYF. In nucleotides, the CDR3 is TGTGCCAGCAGCTTGAAGGGGACAGGGTTCCTCGACGAGCAGTACTTC.